The next 8 T cell receptor beta chains were all read from a single sample in a study of T cell repertoires in cytomegalovirus infection. MiXCR was run by TCRdb on the reads, yielding one entry per CDR3 protein. The sample lists some 250,000 distinct CDR3 sequences; 9.1% were seen once. Sequencing used PBMCs. The source is a human donor in good health (CMV status not recorded). Some clones in this sample may be carry-over from other donors' samples.

The rearrangement links TRBV30 to TRBJ2-7; 9 positions agree with TRBD2. J lost 4 bases, V lost 0 bases, and 4 bases had no gene match. The CDR3 runs 14 residues. The germline V gene has CDR1 GTSNPN and CDR2 SVGIG (reference sequence). The CDR3 sequence is CAWSVSGRRYEQYF. The CDR3 coding sequence is TGTGCCTGGAGTGTTAGCGGGAGACGTTACGAGCAGTACTTC.

V and J are TRBV18 and TRBJ1-1; 8 nucleotides agree with TRBD1. Per the germline V gene, CDR1 is KGHSH and CDR2 is LQKENI. The CDR3 contains 14 residues. With 3 bases clipped from V and 6 bases from J, the junction kept 6 bases outside the gene matches. The CDR3 sequence: CASSPLGQGPEAFF. CDR3 nucleotide sequence: TGTGCCAGCTCACCGCTTGGACAGGGACCTGAAGCTTTCTTT. The full variable domain, rest sourced from reference TRBV18 and TRBJ1-1, is NAGVMQNPRHLVRRRGQEARLRCSPMKGHSHVYWYRQLPEEGLKFMVYLQKENIIDESGMPKERFSAEFPKEGPSILRIQQVVRGDSAAYFCASSPLGQGPEAFFGQGTRLTVV.

In its sample, this clonotype was seen a few times. The chain has TRBV28 and TRBJ1-4, with no clear D. Trimming took 5 bases from V and 0 from J, leaving 13 bases between them. The CDR3 runs to 16 residues. Looked up from germline, CDR1 is MDHEN and CDR2 is SYDVKM. The CDR3 DNA reads as TGTGCCAGCAGTCCGCCTTTATTTGCAACTAATGAAAAACTGTTTTTT. It is translated as CASSPPLFATNEKLFF.

This clonotype was found many times. The chain combines TRBV7-2 with TRBJ2-7; tentatively, D is TRBD1 (6 bases). Germline V gene data show CDR1 as SGHTA and CDR2 as FQGNSA. The CDR3 consists of 15 residues. V was shortened by 0 bases and J by 2 bases, with 11 bases between the two germline ends. The DNA for the CDR3 is TGTGCCAGCAGCTTAGCGGGGGACACGCCCTACGAGCAGTACTTC. Amino acid sequence: CASSLAGDTPYEQYF.

This clonotype showed up many times. J is TRBJ2-7 and V is TRBV7-2; D possibly corresponds to TRBD1 (6 bases). The CDR3 runs 15 residues. Germline V gene data show CDR1 as SGHTA and CDR2 as FQGNSA. Trimming took 4 bases from V and 6 from J, leaving 19 bases between them. The chain's CDR3 is CASSYPTGLISEQYF. DNA for the CDR3: TGTGCCAGCAGCTATCCGACAGGTCTAATAAGCGAGCAGTACTTC.

Of note for this clonotype: One base away lies a much larger clone, so this may be a sequencing read error. The V call is TRBV27, the J call TRBJ1-2; D not certain. V was trimmed by 5 bases and J by 10 bases, leaving 17 bases between them. Germline V CDR1 and CDR2: MNHEY, SMNVEV (reference sequence). This CDR3 is 13 amino acids long. The CDR3 coding sequence is TGTGCCAGCAGTCTCCACTCGGGGAGTGTCTACACCTTC. Translation: CASSLHSGSVYTF.

This clonotype has more than one count but fewer than ten. The V and J genes are TRBV7-6 and TRBJ2-7; 9 nucleotides match TRBD2. In germline, CDR1 is SGHVS, CDR2 FNYEAQ. The CDR3 is made up of 15 amino acids. The V gene end was trimmed by 5 bases and the J gene end by 5 bases; junction bases not matched to a gene: 10. This chain's CDR3 is CASSPGPLAGNEQYF. As DNA, the CDR3 is TGTGCCAGCAGCCCAGGCCCCCTAGCGGGAAACGAGCAGTACTTC.

The sample holds many counts of this clonotype. The chain links TRBV28 to TRBJ2-7, with TRBD2 identical over 11 bases. CDR1 MDHEN and CDR2 SYDVKM come from the germline V gene. Trimming took 3 bases from V and 2 from J; bases not matched to a gene: 3. The CDR3 spans 15 residues. The chain's CDR3 is CASSFLTSGTYEQYF. The CDR3 region has the DNA TGTGCCAGCAGTTTCCTGACTAGCGGGACCTACGAGCAGTACTTC.